Sequencing of this T cell receptor beta chain was carried out in a study of PD-1 blockade in mismatch repair-deficient tumors. About the study: Patients had eleven to twelve mismatch repair-deficient cancer types, all previously treated and progressing. Study conclusions and caveats: Tumor-resident clones, often undetectable pretreatment in blood, expanded then contracted after pembrolizumab.

Mismatch repair deficiency was confirmed in all patients, by PCR or immunohistochemistry. The TCR-sequenced patients were a few responders to pembrolizumab. Trimming left V 6 bases short and J 4 bases short, with 21 bases between. The CDR3 sequence is 16 residues long. Germline V CDR1 and CDR2: LNHDA, SQIVND (reference sequence). A note on this clone: No antigen is known for it.

This table comes from immunoSEQ multiplex PCR, and its TCRdb copy is limited to in-frame clones, with some not included. The table lists 30,000 to 35,000 clones, around 80% of them singletons. The V call is TRBV19, the J call TRBJ1-1, with D hard to call. Specimen: PBMCs, collected less than 7 weeks after starting pembrolizumab. This receptor was taken from an adult with mismatch repair-deficient cancer. The CDR3 protein is CASRLGLSGFSTEAFF. For the CDR3, the DNA is TGTGCCAGTAGACTCGGCCTTTCGGGGTTTTCCACTGAAGCTTTCTTT.